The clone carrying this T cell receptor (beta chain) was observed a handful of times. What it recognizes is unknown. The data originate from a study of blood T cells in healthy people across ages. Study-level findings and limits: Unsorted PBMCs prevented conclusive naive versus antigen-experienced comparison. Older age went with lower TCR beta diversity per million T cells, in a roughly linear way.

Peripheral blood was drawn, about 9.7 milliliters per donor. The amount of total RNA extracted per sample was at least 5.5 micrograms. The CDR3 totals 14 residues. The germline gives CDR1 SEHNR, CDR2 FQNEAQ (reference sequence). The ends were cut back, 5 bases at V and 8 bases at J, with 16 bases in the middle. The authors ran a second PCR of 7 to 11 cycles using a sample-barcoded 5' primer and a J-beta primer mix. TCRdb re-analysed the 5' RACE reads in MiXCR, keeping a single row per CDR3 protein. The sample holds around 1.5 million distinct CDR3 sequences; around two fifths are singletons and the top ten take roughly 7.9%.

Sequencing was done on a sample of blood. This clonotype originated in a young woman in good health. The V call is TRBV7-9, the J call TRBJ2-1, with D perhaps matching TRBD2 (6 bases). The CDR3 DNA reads TGTGCCAGCAGCCCAGAGATAGCGGTCGATGAGCAGTTCTTC. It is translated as CASSPEIAVDEQFF.